These 9 T cell receptor beta chains originate from one sample sequenced in a study of CD8 T cells in ankylosing spondylitis. Study-wide points: A motif of eight or nine highly homologous TCR beta variants was seen as apparently characteristic of ankylosing spondylitis blood.

TCRdb recomputed calls from the 5' RACE reads with MiXCR, one row per CDR3 protein. Counted here are fewer than 750,000 distinct CDR3 sequences, about 20% occurring once; the ten biggest clones make up under 20%. Antigens of these TCRs are unknown. The sample comprised blood, either unsorted or a sorted T cell fraction (not recorded which). These receptors came from a male donor with ankylosing spondylitis.

The chain has TRBV29-1 and TRBJ2-2; D unclear. V shed 6 bases and J shed 4 bases, with 9 bases lying between them. This CDR3 is 12 amino acids long. CDR1 and CDR2 from the germline V gene are SQVTM and ANQGSEA. The CDR3 protein is CSVSPTTGELFF. The CDR3 DNA reads as TGCAGCGTCTCCCCTACCACCGGGGAGCTGTTTTTT.

The CDR3: CASSFPRTGDMNTEAFF. CDR3 bases: TGTGCCAGCAGTTTTCCAAGGACAGGAGACATGAACACTGAAGCTTTCTTT. The genes are TRBV12-3 or TRBV12-4 and TRBJ1-1, with 7 bases that match TRBD1. Trimming took 3 bases from V and 0 from J; bases not matched to a gene: 10. The CDR3 length is 17 residues.

This clonotype has only a few counts. The junction and the germline gene differ at one end; a read error may be behind it. J is TRBJ2-4 and V is TRBV15; D gene uncertain. Looked up from germline, CDR1 is LNHNV and CDR2 is YYDKDF (reference sequence). This CDR3 contains 13 residues. The CDR3 is CATSSIRARLRHF. DNA of the CDR3: TGTGCCACCAGCAGTATCCGGGCTCGACTTAGGCACTTC. Based on the CDR3 plus reference TRBV15 and TRBJ2-4, the full variable domain is DAMVIQNPRYQVTQFGKPVTLSCSQTLNHNVMYWYQQKSSQAPKLLFHYYDKDFNNEADTPDNFQSRRPNTSFCFLDIRSPGLGDTAMYLCATSSIRARLRHFGAGTRLSVL.

The rearrangement links TRBV7-9 to TRBJ1-2; D not resolved. The V and J ends lost 6 bases and 0 bases respectively, with 20 bases between them. The CDR3 is 17 amino acids. The germline V gene encodes CDR1 SEHNR and CDR2 FQNEAQ (reference sequence). CDR3: CASSFVAVAGSNYGYTF. The CDR3 bases are TGTGCCAGCAGTTTTGTGGCCGTCGCGGGTTCTAACTATGGCTACACCTTC.

In this sample, this clonotype turned up a few times. This chain uses TRBV29-1 with TRBJ1-2; D perhaps matches TRBD1 (5 bases). CDR3 length: 13 residues. The V gene lost 5 bases and the J gene lost 2 bases, with 12 bases spanning the gap. The V gene's germline CDR1 is SQVTM and CDR2 ANQGSEA. The CDR3 spells CSVPTVENYGYTF. CDR3 nucleotide sequence: TGCAGCGTTCCGACAGTGGAAAACTATGGCTACACCTTC.

This clonotype was recorded a few times. V usage is TRBV2 and J usage is TRBJ2-1, with a tentative D call TRBD2 (6 bases). This CDR3 spans 15 amino acids. V lost 3 bases and J lost 1, with 10 bases in between. Germline V gene lookup returns CDR1 SNHLY and CDR2 FYNNEI. CDR3 bases: TGTGCCAGCAGTGACTGGGGGGAGTCCTACAATGAGCAGTTCTTC. It encodes CASSDWGESYNEQFF.

This clonotype occurred many times. The V gene is TRBV4-2, the J gene TRBJ2-2; 15 positions agree with TRBD2. CDR3 size: 17 residues. The V and J ends lost 7 bases and 6 bases, in that order; junction bases with no gene match: 9. CDR1 is LGHNA and CDR2 is YNFKEQ in the germline V gene. The CDR3 DNA follows: TGTGCCAGCACCTTGGGACTAGCGGGAGGCTCCTCCGGGGAGCTGTTTTTT. Its protein is CASTLGLAGGSSGELFF.

The chain joins TRBV13 to TRBJ2-1; D not certain. Germline V gene sequence: CDR1 PRHDT, CDR2 FYEKMQ (reference sequence). The CDR3 runs 13 residues. Trimming shortened V by 3 bases and J by 4 bases, and 7 bases separated the two germline ends. CDR3 nucleotides: TGTGCCAGCAGCTTCCCACCTTACAATGAGCAGTTCTTC. Translation gives CASSFPPYNEQFF.

This chain joins TRBV7-2 and TRBJ2-3, with 9 bases identical to TRBD1. The CDR3 is made up of 15 amino acids. Germline assignment: CDR1 SGHTA and CDR2 FQGNSA. The trim removed 5 bases at V and 2 bases at J, leaving 5 bases unmatched. DNA of the CDR3: TGTGCCAGCAGCCTCATACAGGGGGCCACAGATACGCAGTATTTT. Residues: CASSLIQGATDTQYF.